The rows below give T cell receptor beta chains drawn from one sample of a study of cytomegalovirus exposure and HLA in healthy donors. Assay used: immunoSEQ multiplex PCR; TCRdb lists only in-frame clones, some missing. The top ten hold less than 8.5% of the sample, which has 150,000 to 200,000 clones, about four fifths seen once. Sequencing was done on a sample of PBMCs. These receptors originate from a man younger than 30 in good health and CMV-seropositive. The CDR3 runs from the conserved cysteine through the conserved F or W. D genes are given only for firm matches. The listing skips clone size in some rows; elsewhere it reads once, few, many or a size class.

V gene: TRBV19; D gene: NA; J gene: TRBJ1-1; clone size: once; CDR3 DNA: TGTGCCAGTAATCGGGGGTCCAGGGACACTGAAGCTTTCTTT; CDR3 protein: CASNRGSRDTEAFF
V gene: TRBV5-1; D gene: NA; J gene: TRBJ2-1; clone size: NA; CDR3 DNA: TGCGCCAGCAGCACCTCACCGACAGGGAGGAATGAGCAGTTCTTC; CDR3 protein: CASSTSPTGRNEQFF
V gene: TRBV28; D gene: NA; J gene: TRBJ1-2; clone size: NA; CDR3 DNA: TGTGCCAGCAGCCCCCAACGGGGGGGAGGCTATGGCTACACCTTC; CDR3 protein: CASSPQRGGGYGYTF
V gene: TRBV18; D gene: TRBD1; J gene: TRBJ1-2; clone size: few; CDR3 DNA: TGTGCCAGCTCAGGTGGACAGGGGGCAATCTCCTTC; CDR3 protein: CASSGGQGAISF
V gene: TRBV4-3; D gene: TRBD2; J gene: TRBJ2-1; clone size: NA; CDR3 DNA: TGCGCCAGCAGCCAGACTAGCGGGGGGTACAATGAGCAGTTCTTC; CDR3 protein: CASSQTSGGYNEQFF
V gene: TRBV27; D gene: NA; J gene: TRBJ1-5; clone size: NA; CDR3 DNA: TGTGCCAGCAGTTACAGGTGGGGTGGCAATCAGCCCCAGCATTTT; CDR3 protein: CASSYRWGGNQPQHF
V gene: TRBV5-6; D gene: NA; J gene: TRBJ2-2; clone size: few; CDR3 DNA: TGTGCCAGCAGCTTCGGCGGGGAGCTGTTTTTT; CDR3 protein: CASSFGGELFF
V gene: TRBV27; D gene: NA; J gene: TRBJ2-1; clone size: NA; CDR3 DNA: TGTGCCAGCACCTCGGGATTATCGCAGTTCTTC; CDR3 protein: CASTSGLSQFF
V gene: TRBV5-4; D gene: TRBD2; J gene: TRBJ2-1; clone size: NA; CDR3 DNA: TGTGCCAGCAGGGCCCCGACTAGCGGGTTTTACAATGAGCAGTTCTTC; CDR3 protein: CASRAPTSGFYNEQFF
V gene: TRBV9; D gene: TRBD1; J gene: TRBJ2-7; clone size: NA; CDR3 DNA: TGTGCCAGCAGCGTAGGTCACCTGGGACAGGGAGTGCACGAGCAGTACTTC; CDR3 protein: CASSVGHLGQGVHEQYF
V gene: TRBV5-1; D gene: NA; J gene: TRBJ2-5; clone size: NA; CDR3 DNA: TGCGCCAGCAGTAAACGTGCACATGAGACCCAGTACTTC; CDR3 protein: CASSKRAHETQYF
V gene: TRBV28; D gene: NA; J gene: TRBJ2-7; clone size: NA; CDR3 DNA: TGTGCCAGGTTCTACCGGGAGCCCTACGAGCAGTACTTC; CDR3 protein: CARFYREPYEQYF
V gene: TRBV14; D gene: NA; J gene: TRBJ2-7; clone size: NA; CDR3 DNA: TGTGCCAGCAGCCTAGGGAGGAACGAGCAGTACTTC; CDR3 protein: CASSLGRNEQYF
V gene: TRBV19; D gene: TRBD2; J gene: TRBJ2-7; clone size: NA; CDR3 DNA: TGTGCCAGTAGTTCTTTGGCGGGAGACCACGAGCAGTACTTC; CDR3 protein: CASSSLAGDHEQYF
V gene: TRBV4-1; D gene: TRBD2; J gene: TRBJ2-7; clone size: NA; CDR3 DNA: TGCGCCAGCAGCCAAGATCCCGGACTAGGGTCCTACGAGCAGTACTTC; CDR3 protein: CASSQDPGLGSYEQYF
V gene: TRBV28; D gene: NA; J gene: TRBJ2-7; clone size: NA; CDR3 DNA: TGTGCCAGCAGTTTGGTCCCCGGGTCAGGGCTAAATGTGGAGCAGTACTTC; CDR3 protein: CASSLVPGSGLNVEQYF
V gene: TRBV4-2; D gene: TRBD1; J gene: TRBJ1-5; clone size: NA; CDR3 DNA: TGTGCCAGCAGCCATGCTCTCGGGCAGGGGGATCAGCCCCAGCATTTT; CDR3 protein: CASSHALGQGDQPQHF
V gene: TRBV7-2; D gene: NA; J gene: TRBJ2-1; clone size: NA; CDR3 DNA: TGTGCCAGCAGCTTAGGTCACAACAATGAGCAGTTCTTC; CDR3 protein: CASSLGHNNEQFF
V gene: TRBV5-4; D gene: TRBD2; J gene: TRBJ2-7; clone size: NA; CDR3 DNA: TGTGCCAGCAGACCAGGGACTAGCACGCCCAATGAGCAGTACTTC; CDR3 protein: CASRPGTSTPNEQYF
V gene: TRBV4-3; D gene: NA; J gene: TRBJ2-7; clone size: once; CDR3 DNA: TGCGCCAGCAGCTCCCACAGGGAGATCTCCTACGAGCAGTACTTC; CDR3 protein: CASSSHREISYEQYF
V gene: TRBV2; D gene: NA; J gene: TRBJ2-1; clone size: NA; CDR3 DNA: TGTGCCAGCGGCCCGGGACTCCAGCCGGGCAATGAGCAGTTCTTC; CDR3 protein: CASGPGLQPGNEQFF
V gene: TRBV5-8; D gene: TRBD1; J gene: TRBJ2-7; clone size: NA; CDR3 DNA: TGTGCCAGCAGCGGGGACAGGGGGCACTACGAGCAGTACTTC; CDR3 protein: CASSGDRGHYEQYF
V gene: TRBV7-3; D gene: TRBD2; J gene: TRBJ2-1; clone size: NA; CDR3 DNA: TGTGCCAGCAGCCCCAGACTAGCTACTGAGCAGTTCTTC; CDR3 protein: CASSPRLATEQFF
V gene: TRBV5-4; D gene: TRBD1; J gene: TRBJ1-1; clone size: NA; CDR3 DNA: TGTGCCAGCAGCTTACAGGGGGTGAACACTGAAGCTTTCTTT; CDR3 protein: CASSLQGVNTEAFF
V gene: TRBV7-9; D gene: NA; J gene: TRBJ1-5; clone size: NA; CDR3 DNA: TGTGCCAGCAGCTTAAACGGACTCAATCAGCCCCAGCATTTT; CDR3 protein: CASSLNGLNQPQHF
V gene: TRBV11-2; D gene: NA; J gene: TRBJ2-7; clone size: NA; CDR3 DNA: TGTGCCAGCAGCCCCCCCCTTTCCTACGAGCAGTACTTC; CDR3 protein: CASSPPLSYEQYF
V gene: TRBV19; D gene: TRBD2; J gene: TRBJ2-5; clone size: NA; CDR3 DNA: TGTGCCAGTACCCTTAGCGGGATCGCTGGAGAGACCCAGTACTTC; CDR3 protein: CASTLSGIAGETQYF
V gene: TRBV5-1; D gene: TRBD2; J gene: TRBJ2-1; clone size: NA; CDR3 DNA: TGCGCCAGCAGCTCTAGCGGGAGGGGGGTCTACAATGAGCAGTTCTTC; CDR3 protein: CASSSSGRGVYNEQFF
V gene: TRBV12-1; D gene: NA; J gene: TRBJ2-1; clone size: once; CDR3 DNA: TGTGCCAGCAGCCCCGGACTGACGAGGGATGAGCAGTTCTTC; CDR3 protein: CASSPGLTRDEQFF
V gene: TRBV6-5; D gene: NA; J gene: TRBJ2-3; clone size: once; CDR3 DNA: TGTGCCAGCAGTCGGGGCTCAAGGGGGACAGATACGCAGTATTTT; CDR3 protein: CASSRGSRGTDTQYF
V gene: TRBV4-1; D gene: NA; J gene: TRBJ1-1; clone size: NA; CDR3 DNA: TGCGCCAGCAGCCAAGGGGGTCAGGGCAGAATCATGAACACTGAAGCTTTCTTT; CDR3 protein: CASSQGGQGRIMNTEAFF
V gene: TRBV11-3; D gene: NA; J gene: TRBJ2-2; clone size: NA; CDR3 DNA: TGTGCCAGCAGCCCAAGACGCGGAGCCGGGGAGCTGTTTTTT; CDR3 protein: CASSPRRGAGELFF
V gene: TRBV9; D gene: NA; J gene: TRBJ2-3; clone size: NA; CDR3 DNA: TGTGCCAGCAGCGAAGCTGGCACAGATACGCAGTATTTT; CDR3 protein: CASSEAGTDTQYF